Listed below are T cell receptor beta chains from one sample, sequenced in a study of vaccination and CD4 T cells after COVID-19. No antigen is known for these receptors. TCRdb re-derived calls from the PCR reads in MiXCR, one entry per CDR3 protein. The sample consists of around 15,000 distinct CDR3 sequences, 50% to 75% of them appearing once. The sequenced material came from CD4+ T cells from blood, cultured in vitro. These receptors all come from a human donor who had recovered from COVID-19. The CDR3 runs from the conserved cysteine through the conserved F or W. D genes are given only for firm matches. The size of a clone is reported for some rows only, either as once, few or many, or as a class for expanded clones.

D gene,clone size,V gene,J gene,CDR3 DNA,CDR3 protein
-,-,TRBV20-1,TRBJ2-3,TGCAGTGCTAGAGATCGACGGGGGCGGGATACGCAGTATTTT,CSARDRRGRDTQYF
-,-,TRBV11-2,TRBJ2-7,TGTGCCAGCAGCGGAGGAGCGACACAGTACTTC,CASSGGATQYF
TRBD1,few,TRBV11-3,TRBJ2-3,TGTGCCAGCAGCCTCAATTCAGGGGGCGGAGGCACAGATACGCAGTATTTT,CASSLNSGGGGTDTQYF
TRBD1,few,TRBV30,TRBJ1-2,TGTGCCTGGAGAGGGACAGGGGGGAACTATGGCTACACCTTC,CAWRGTGGNYGYTF
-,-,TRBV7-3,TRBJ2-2,TGTGCCAGCAGCTTATGGGGGGGGCGCCAGTCCGGGGAGCTGTTTTTT,CASSLWGGRQSGELFF
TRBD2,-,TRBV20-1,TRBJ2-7,TGCAGTGCTAGAGATCTCGGGTGGACTAGTTCCTACGAGCAGTACTTC,CSARDLGWTSSYEQYF
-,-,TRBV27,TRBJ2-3,TGTGCCAGCAGTTTGGGGAGGCGGACAGATACGCAGTATTTT,CASSLGRRTDTQYF
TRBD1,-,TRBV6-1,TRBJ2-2,TGTGCCACCTACAGGACAGGTCAAGCCGGGGAGCTGTTTTTT,CATYRTGQAGELFF
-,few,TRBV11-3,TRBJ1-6,TGTGCCAGCAGCCCCGTCGATAATTCACCCCTCCACTTT,CASSPVDNSPLHF
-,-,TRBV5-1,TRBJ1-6,TGCGCCAGCAGCCCATCCGGGCTTGGGGGGAGCTCCTATAATTCACCCCTCCACTTT,CASSPSGLGGSSYNSPLHF
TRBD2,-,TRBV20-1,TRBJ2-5,TGCAGTGCTTACCCGGGACTAGCGGGCCTCCAAGAGACCCAGTACTTC,CSAYPGLAGLQETQYF
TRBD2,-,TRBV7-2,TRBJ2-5,TGTGCCAGCAGCTTAGAAGGGGCTAGCGGGAGATTAGGGGAGACCCAGTACTTC,CASSLEGASGRLGETQYF
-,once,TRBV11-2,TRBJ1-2,TGTGCCAGCAGCAGGAGGGGTCTTAAAGGGTATGGCTACACCTTC,CASSRRGLKGYGYTF
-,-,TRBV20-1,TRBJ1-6,TGCAGTGCTAGAGAAAGGAGGACACCAGGTTCACCCCTCCACTTT,CSARERRTPGSPLHF
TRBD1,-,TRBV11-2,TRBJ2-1,TGTGCCAGCAGCCTCACTCCGGGACAGGGGCGCAATGAGCAGTTCTTC,CASSLTPGQGRNEQFF
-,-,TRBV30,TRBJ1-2,TGTGCCTGGACAGGTTTTTCCACTGGCTACACCTTC,CAWTGFSTGYTF
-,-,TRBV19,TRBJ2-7,TGTGCCAGTAGTATACAAGCCCTCGACGAGCAGTACTTC,CASSIQALDEQYF